A single sample gave rise to the 10 T cell receptor beta chains below, sequenced in a study of regulatory T cells in long-lasting Graves disease. Time point specified: newly diagnosed GD, antithyroid drugs for less than 3 months. Scientists built the TCR library using RNA that was extracted from PBMCs. The TCR beta library used iRepertoire HTBI primers with Arm-PCR amplification of CDR3. TCRdb itself ran the multiplex PCR reads through MiXCR, one entry per CDR3 protein. The data contain a few hundred thousand distinct CDR3 sequences, around 15% of them seen just once; the ten biggest clones take up 20% to 25%. The same data also contributed to another study, on T cells in Graves' hyperthyroidism and ophthalmopathy.

The starting material was peripheral blood mononuclear cells (PBMCs), obtained at new diagnosis, from a patient treated with antithyroid drugs. All receptors derive from a woman in her late teens or twenties with Graves disease.

The rearrangement uses TRBV6-1 and TRBJ2-3; TRBD2 agrees at 9 bases. V gave up 7 bases and J gave up 8 bases; unmatched junction bases: 13. The germline V gene encodes CDR1 MNHNS and CDR2 SASEGT. This CDR3 has 15 amino acids. The CDR3 spells CASTYPSGRRGTQYF. The CDR3 bases are TGTGCCAGCACCTACCCCAGCGGGAGGCGAGGTACGCAGTATTTT.

The gene calls are TRBV29-1 and TRBJ2-7; a weak D match, TRBD1 (6 bases). The V gene lost 6 bases and the J gene lost 4 bases, with 16 bases spanning the gap. Germline V lookup: CDR1 SQVTM, CDR2 ANQGSEA. The CDR3 covers 13 residues. The CDR3 is CSVTDSKTYEQYF. CDR3 sequence (DNA): TGCAGCGTGACGGACAGTAAAACTTACGAGCAGTACTTC.

This chain links TRBV18 with TRBJ1-4, with 7 positions matching TRBD1. The CDR3 loop spans 15 amino acids. Germline trimming cut 4 bases from V and 1 base from J; bases unmatched to any gene: 3. CDR1 is KGHSH, CDR2 LQKENI, per germline. The CDR3, as DNA: TGTGCCAGCTCACTTCGACAGGGAACTAATGAAAAACTGTTTTTT. Its protein is CASSLRQGTNEKLFF.

J is TRBJ1-5 and V is TRBV12-3 or TRBV12-4; 7 bases map to TRBD1. The CDR3 runs to 14 residues. The J segment lost 3 bases and the V segment lost 5 bases, leaving 4 bases of the junction unmatched. CDR3 protein: CASSTGVFNQPQHF. The CDR3 region has the DNA TGTGCCAGCAGTACAGGGGTATTCAATCAGCCCCAGCATTTT.

Comments on this clonotype: This may stem from a read error, because a much larger clone lies one nucleotide away. J is TRBJ1-2 and V is TRBV19; D not certain. Germline V gene sequence: CDR1 LNHDA, CDR2 SQIVND (reference sequence). The CDR3 is 12 residues long. CDR3 sequence (DNA): TGTGCCAGTAGTCTGTATTCCTATGGCTACGCCTTC. It codes for CASSLYSYGYAF.

This clonotype was observed at least ten times. J is TRBJ2-1 and V is TRBV12-3 or TRBV12-4; D is perhaps TRBD1 or TRBD2 (5 bases each). This CDR3 region has 16 residues. The V and J ends lost 3 bases and 3 bases respectively, with 15 bases between them. The CDR3 sequence: CASSFLMGPNYNEQFF. DNA for the CDR3: TGTGCCAGCAGTTTTCTAATGGGACCAAACTACAATGAGCAGTTCTTC.

This clonotype came up many times. The chain carries TRBV3-1 and TRBJ2-7; D is uncertain. Per germline, CDR1 LGHDT and CDR2 YNNKEL (reference sequence). The CDR3 loop spans 13 amino acids. The V end was cut by 1 base, the J end by 4 bases, with 8 bases between. CDR3 DNA: TGTGCCAGCAGCCAAGGTCCTGTTTACGAGCAGTACTTC. As protein: CASSQGPVYEQYF.

The table lists this clonotype with many counts. This rearrangement joins TRBV28 to TRBJ1-1; D unclear. Trimming pared 6 bases from V and 6 bases from J, leaving 8 bases between. The germline V gene encodes CDR1 MDHEN and CDR2 SYDVKM. CDR3 size: 11 residues. For the CDR3, the DNA is TGTGCCAGCAGCCCACTGGCTGAAGCTTTCTTT. Its protein is CASSPLAEAFF.

This clonotype has at least ten counts. This chain links TRBV18 with TRBJ1-2; 8 bases line up with TRBD1. Germline assignment: CDR1 KGHSH and CDR2 LQKENI. This CDR3 is built from 16 residues. V shed 3 bases and J 4 bases; nucleotides not matched to a gene: 10. CDR3 nucleotide sequence: TGTGCCAGCTCACCCCCAGGGGGCCTCGACTTCTATGGCTACACCTTC. This codes for CASSPPGGLDFYGYTF.

There are many counts of this clonotype. J is TRBJ2-7 and V is TRBV6-4; no definite D call. The V end lost 3 bases, the J end lost 2 bases, and 8 bases lay between the germline ends. In germline, CDR1 is MRHNA, CDR2 SNTAGT. The CDR3 loop spans 13 amino acids. CDR3 loop: CASSESTPYEQYF. Here the CDR3 DNA reads TGTGCCAGCAGTGAGTCGACTCCCTACGAGCAGTACTTC.